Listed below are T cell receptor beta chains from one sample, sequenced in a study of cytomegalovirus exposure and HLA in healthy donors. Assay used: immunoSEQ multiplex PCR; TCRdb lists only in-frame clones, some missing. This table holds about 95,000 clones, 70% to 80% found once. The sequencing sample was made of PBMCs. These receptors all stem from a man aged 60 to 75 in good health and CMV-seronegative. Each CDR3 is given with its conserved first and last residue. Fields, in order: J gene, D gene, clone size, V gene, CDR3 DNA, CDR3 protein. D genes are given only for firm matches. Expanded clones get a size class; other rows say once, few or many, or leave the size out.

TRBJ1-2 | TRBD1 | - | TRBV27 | TGTGCCAGCGGGGACAGGGACTCTAACTATGGCTACACCTTC | CASGDRDSNYGYTF
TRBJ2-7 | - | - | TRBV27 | TGTGCCAGCAGTTTATCGGCGGTAGGCAGCTACGAGCAGTACTTC | CASSLSAVGSYEQYF
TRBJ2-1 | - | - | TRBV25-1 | TGTGCCAGCAGGGACTTGCGGGGTAGTGATGAGCAGTTCTTC | CASRDLRGSDEQFF
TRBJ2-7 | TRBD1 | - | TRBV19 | TGTGCCACACAGGGGGCCTACGAGCAGTACTTC | CATQGAYEQYF
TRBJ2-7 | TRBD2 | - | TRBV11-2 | TGTGCCAGCAGCTTAGACCCGGGACTAGCTTACGAGCAGTACTTC | CASSLDPGLAYEQYF
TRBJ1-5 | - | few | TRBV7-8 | TGTGCCAGCAGCTTAGCGCTACAGAGCAATCAGCCCCAGCATTTT | CASSLALQSNQPQHF
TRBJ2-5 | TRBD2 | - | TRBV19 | TGTGCCAGTACGGTTGGGACTAGCGGGAGTGGAGGAGAGACCCAGTACTTC | CASTVGTSGSGGETQYF
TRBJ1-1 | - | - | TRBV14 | TGTGCCAGCAGCCAACGCACAGGGAAGACTGAAGCTTTCTTT | CASSQRTGKTEAFF
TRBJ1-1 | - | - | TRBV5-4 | TGTGCCAGCAGCCCTCTGCGGGGAAACACTGAAGCTTTCTTT | CASSPLRGNTEAFF
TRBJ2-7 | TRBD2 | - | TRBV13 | TGTGCCAGCAGCTTCGGCGGGAGGGAATCCTACGAGCAGTACTTC | CASSFGGRESYEQYF
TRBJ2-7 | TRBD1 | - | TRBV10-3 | TGTGCCATCAGAGCCGGGACAGGGGGCTCCTACGAGCAGTACTTC | CAIRAGTGGSYEQYF
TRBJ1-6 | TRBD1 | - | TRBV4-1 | TGCGCCAGCAGGTCCGCCGGACAGGGGCCCTCACCCCTCCACTTT | CASRSAGQGPSPLHF
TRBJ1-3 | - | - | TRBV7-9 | TGTGCCAGCAGCAGAAACAGGGACGCCGGAAACACCATATATTTT | CASSRNRDAGNTIYF
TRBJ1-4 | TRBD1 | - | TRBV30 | TGTGCCTGGAGTGGTCCAGGGGGAGTGGTAGGTGGAAAACTGTTTTTT | CAWSGPGGVVGGKLFF
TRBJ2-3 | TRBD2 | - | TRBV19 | TGTGCCAGCGCCCCTAGCGGGAGGGCTTCCTTTACGCAGTATTTT | CASAPSGRASFTQYF
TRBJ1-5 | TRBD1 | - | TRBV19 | TGTGCCAGTAGTATTTTCCTCGCACAGGGGGCAGGTCAGCCCCAGCATTTT | CASSIFLAQGAGQPQHF
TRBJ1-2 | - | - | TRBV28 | TGTGCCAGCGAGAAGGGGAGGTGGGGCTACACCTTC | CASEKGRWGYTF
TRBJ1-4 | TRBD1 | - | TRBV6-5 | TGTGCCAGCAGAGCGGACAGGGGAGTTAATGAAAAACTGTTTTTT | CASRADRGVNEKLFF
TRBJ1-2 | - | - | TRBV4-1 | TGCGCCAGCAGCCAAGATCCCCAGGGGAAGTCCACCTTC | CASSQDPQGKSTF
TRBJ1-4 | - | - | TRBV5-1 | TGCGCCAGCAGCTTGGGCGGGGTCGACCATGAAAAACTGTTTTTT | CASSLGGVDHEKLFF
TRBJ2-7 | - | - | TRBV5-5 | TGTGCCAGCAGCTTAACGGGTCGTTACTCCTACGAGCAGTACTTC | CASSLTGRYSYEQYF
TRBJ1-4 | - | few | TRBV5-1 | TGCGCCAGCAGCCCTACAGGGATCGGAAGGATGGAAAAACTGTTTTTT | CASSPTGIGRMEKLFF
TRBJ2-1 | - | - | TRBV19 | TGTGCCAGTACCCAAGGGAGTGAGCAGTTCTTC | CASTQGSEQFF
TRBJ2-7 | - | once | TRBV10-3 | TGTGCCATCAGTGAACAAGACGAGCAGTACTTC | CAISEQDEQYF
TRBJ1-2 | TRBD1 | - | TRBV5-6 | TGTGCCAGCAGCGATACGGTCACAGGGGGACGCTATGGCTACACCTTC | CASSDTVTGGRYGYTF
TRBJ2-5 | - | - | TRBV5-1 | TGCGCCAGCAGCTTGCAACCGGGACAACAAGAGACCCAGTACTTC | CASSLQPGQQETQYF
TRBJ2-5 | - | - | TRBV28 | TGTGCCAGCAGTCCGGGGCAGGGGTGGTTCCAAGAGACCCAGTACTTC | CASSPGQGWFQETQYF
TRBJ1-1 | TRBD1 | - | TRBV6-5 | TGTGCCAGCAGCCGGGACAGAGTTAACACTGAAGCTTTCTTT | CASSRDRVNTEAFF